A single sample is the source of the 7 T cell receptor beta chains below, sequenced in a study of blood T cells in healthy people across ages. A second PCR of 7 to 11 cycles used a sample-barcoded 5' primer and a J-beta primer mix. Via MiXCR, TCRdb re-called the 5' RACE reads, giving one row per CDR3 protein. The sample comprises 380,000 or so distinct CDR3 sequences, over 45% of which are singletons, and around 49% rests with the top ten. Sequenced input: blood. These TCRs come from a man aged 55 to 70 in good health.

The rearrangement uses TRBV20-1 and TRBJ2-4, with TRBD1 as a possible D gene (5 bases). CDR1 is DFQATT and CDR2 is SNEGSKA in the germline V gene (reference sequence). The CDR3 totals 15 residues. The germline V and J ends were trimmed by 3 bases and 0 bases, with 12 bases remaining between them. The CDR3 nucleotides are TGCAGTGCTAGCGCCGACAGAATAGCCAAAAACATTCAGTACTTC. Amino acids: CSASADRIAKNIQYF.

The chain's CDR3 is CSARGPGGSNQPQHF. In nucleotides, the CDR3 is TGCAGTGCTAGAGGACCAGGGGGGAGCAATCAGCCCCAGCATTTT. The chain uses TRBV20-1 and TRBJ1-5; 7 bases match TRBD1. Germline trimming cut 1 base from V and 1 base from J; bases unmatched to any gene: 4. Germline CDR1 and CDR2: DFQATT and SNEGSKA (reference sequence). The CDR3 consists of 15 residues.

The chain links TRBV20-1 to TRBJ2-6; tentative D call: TRBD2 (5 bases). Per germline, CDR1 DFQATT and CDR2 SNEGSKA (reference sequence). Trimming took off 1 base at V and 1 base at J, with 11 bases between the two ends. The CDR3 is 16 residues long. The CDR3 spells CSARAGVGSGANVLTF. The CDR3 DNA reads as TGCAGTGCTAGAGCCGGGGTAGGGTCTGGGGCCAACGTCCTGACTTTC.

The chain links TRBV20-1 to TRBJ2-3; 14 nucleotides line up with TRBD2. V was pared by 6 bases and J by 2 bases, with 16 bases of the junction left unmatched. This CDR3 is built from 19 residues. Germline CDR1 reads DFQATT; CDR2 reads SNEGSKA (reference sequence). The CDR3 reads CSAPRLAGGAIFLTDTQYF. The CDR3 coding sequence is TGCAGTGCCCCGCGACTAGCGGGAGGGGCTATTTTCCTCACAGATACGCAGTATTTT.

The CDR3 sequence is CASSFSSLNQPQHF. Here the CDR3 DNA reads TGTGCCAGCAGCTTTTCCAGTCTCAATCAGCCCCAGCATTTT. The rearrangement joins TRBV5-5 to TRBJ1-5; no definite D call. Germline CDR1 is SGHKS and CDR2 is YYEKEE (reference sequence). Trimming took 2 bases from V and 3 from J, leaving 9 bases between them. The CDR3 covers 14 residues.

This clonotype was observed a few times. The chain employs TRBV5-8 and TRBJ2-4, with 9 nucleotides matching TRBD1. The better agreement between TRBJ2-7 and the DNA end casts doubt on the J call. The CDR3 contains 16 residues. Germline CDR1 is SGHTS and CDR2 is YDEGEE. For the CDR3, the DNA is TGTGCCAGCAGCCCAACGTACAGGGGGCCCTCCTACGAGCAGTACTTC. Protein: CASSPTYRGPSYEQYF.

This clonotype was counted only a few times. This chain joins TRBV30 and TRBJ2-5, with D unresolved. V was cut by 0 bases and J by 1 base, with 6 bases left in between. The CDR3 is 13 residues long. Germline V gene sequence: CDR1 GTSNPN, CDR2 SVGIG (reference sequence). Here the CDR3 reads CAWSVRSQETQYF. In DNA form, the CDR3 reads TGTGCCTGGAGTGTAAGAAGCCAAGAGACCCAGTACTTC.